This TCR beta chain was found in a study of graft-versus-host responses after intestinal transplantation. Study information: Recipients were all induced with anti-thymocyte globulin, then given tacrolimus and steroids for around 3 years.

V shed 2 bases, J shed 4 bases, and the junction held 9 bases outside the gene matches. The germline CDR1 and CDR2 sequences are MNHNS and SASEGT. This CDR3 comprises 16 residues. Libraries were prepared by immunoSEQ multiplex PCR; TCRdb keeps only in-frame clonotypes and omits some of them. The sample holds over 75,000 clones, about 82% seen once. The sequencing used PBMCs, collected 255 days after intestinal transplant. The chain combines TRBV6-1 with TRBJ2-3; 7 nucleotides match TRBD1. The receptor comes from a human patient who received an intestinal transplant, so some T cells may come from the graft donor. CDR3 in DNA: TGTGCCAGCAGTGAAAACGACAGGGTAGTCGCAGATACGCAGTATTTT. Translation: CASSENDRVVADTQYF.